The 23 T cell receptor beta chains given below trace back to one sample, sequenced in a study of immune evolution from preneoplasia to lung adenocarcinoma. Profiling relied on immunoSEQ multiplex PCR, and the TCRdb table lists in-frame clones only, not all of them. Among under 6,500 clones listed, around 79% were seen once. Sequencing was performed on FFPE adjacent normal lung tissue. Receptor source: a person aged 70 to 85 with lung adenocarcinoma.

This clone has a handful of counts. The chain employs TRBV6-5 and TRBJ2-1; 8 positions match TRBD2. The CDR3 extends over 16 amino acids. In germline, CDR1 is MNHEY, CDR2 SVGAGI. Trimming removed 3 bases from V and 6 bases from J; junction bases left unmatched: 10. CDR3 DNA: TGTGCCAGCAGTTATCGCGGCGGCGGGGGGTTCAATGAGCAGTTCTTC. Protein: CASSYRGGGGFNEQFF.

The rearrangement links TRBV11-2 to TRBJ1-1; 7 nucleotides match TRBD1. The CDR3 runs to 13 residues. Trimming at V came to 10 bases and at J to 3 bases, leaving 8 bases not matched to a gene. Looked up from germline, CDR1 is SGHAT and CDR2 is FQNNGV. CDR3 DNA sequence: TGTGCCACCAAGACAGGGACGGACACTGAAGCTTTCTTT. Its translation is CATKTGTDTEAFF.

The chain recombines TRBV18 with TRBJ2-5; D perhaps matches TRBD1 (6 bases). Germline values: CDR1 KGHSH, CDR2 LQKENI. The CDR3 sequence is 13 residues long. V was cut by 5 bases and J by 5 bases, with 12 bases left in between. In DNA form, the CDR3 reads TGTGCCAGCTCAACCCACAGGGCTGAGACCCAGTACTTC. Protein product: CASSTHRAETQYF.

The genes are TRBV6-1 and TRBJ2-3; D gene uncertain. Germline CDR1 reads MNHNS; CDR2 reads SASEGT. Trimming removed 6 bases from V and 2 bases from J, with 12 bases in between. This CDR3 is built from 14 residues. CDR3 sequence: CASSGRLHTDTQYF. Here the CDR3 DNA reads TGTGCCAGCAGCGGTAGGCTGCACACAGATACGCAGTATTTT.

The J gene is TRBJ1-6, the V gene TRBV11-2, with a weak D call TRBD1 (6 bases). The CDR3 spans 18 residues. From germline, CDR1 is SGHAT and CDR2 FQNNGV. Trimming took off 0 bases at V and 7 bases at J, with 19 bases between the two ends. CDR3 amino acids: CASSLDMAGASGNSPLHF. The CDR3 nucleotides read TGTGCCAGCAGCTTAGATATGGCGGGGGCGTCGGGGAATTCACCCCTCCACTTT. Looking up the rest from reference TRBV11-2 and TRBJ1-6 gives the full variable domain: EAGVAQSPRYKIIEKRQSVAFWCNPISGHATLYWYQQILGQGPKLLIQFQNNGVVDDSQLPKDRFSAERLKGVDSTLKIQPAKLEDSAVYLCASSLDMAGASGNSPLHFGNGTRLTVT.

The chain couples TRBV14 to TRBJ1-3, with D unclear. This CDR3 region has 15 residues. The V gene lost 1 base and the J gene lost 7 bases, with 14 bases spanning the gap. CDR1 is SGHDN and CDR2 is FVKESK in the germline V gene. The CDR3 DNA is TGTGCCAGCAGCCAAGGGTTTGATTTCTGGAACACCATATATTTT. This codes for CASSQGFDFWNTIYF.

The count of this clone is one. The chain uses TRBV29-1 and TRBJ2-7; 9 bases are a match to TRBD1. Losses at the gene ends were 7 bases for V and 0 bases for J; bases not matched to a gene: 7. The CDR3 totals 14 residues. The germline gives CDR1 SQVTM, CDR2 ANQGSEA. Here the CDR3 reads CSARGTGSSYEQYF. DNA for the CDR3: TGCAGCGCCAGAGGGACAGGGAGCTCCTACGAGCAGTACTTC.

The rearrangement links TRBV7-9 to TRBJ2-7; possibly TRBD1 for D (6 bases). Germline CDR1 SEHNR, CDR2 FQNEAQ (reference sequence). The CDR3 length is 13 residues. The ends were cut back, 3 bases at V and 4 bases at J, with 10 bases in the middle. The CDR3 loop reads CASSLGTLYEQYF. CDR3 DNA: TGTGCCAGCAGCTTGGGGACATTGTACGAGCAGTACTTC.

The chain recombines TRBV19 with TRBJ2-1, with 14 bases fitting TRBD2. The length of the CDR3 is 15 residues. The V and J ends lost 5 bases and 9 bases, in that order; junction bases with no gene match: 6. Germline assignment: CDR1 LNHDA and CDR2 SQIVND (reference sequence). This CDR3 is CASSPTSGGGIEQFF. For the CDR3, the DNA is TGTGCCAGTAGTCCGACTAGCGGGGGGGGTATTGAGCAGTTCTTC.

This rearrangement joins TRBV10-2 to TRBJ2-1, with D tentatively TRBD2 (5 bases). Trimming removed 6 bases from V and 5 bases from J, with 11 bases in between. The germline V gene has CDR1 WSHSY and CDR2 SAAADI. The CDR3 is 13 residues long. The CDR3 DNA sequence: TGCGCCAGCAGCCCCACTAGAAACAATGAGCAGTTCTTC. It specifies CASSPTRNNEQFF.

As regards this clone: Other DNA sequences from this sample encode an identical CDR3 as well. V and J are TRBV30 and TRBJ1-6; D is ambiguous. CDR1 is GTSNPN, CDR2 SVGIG, per germline (reference sequence). The CDR3 has 15 amino acids. V lost 0 bases and J 5 bases, leaving 11 bases between the germline ends. The CDR3 DNA is TGTGCCTGGAGTGTACGAGGCCTCAATAATTCACCCCTCCACTTT. Its translation is CAWSVRGLNNSPLHF.

CDR3 in amino acids: CASRRTGDYEQYF. Written as DNA, the CDR3 is TGTGCCTCGAGGAGGACAGGGGATTACGAGCAGTACTTC. The rearrangement joins TRBV30 to TRBJ2-7; 9 bases align to TRBD1. V lost 7 bases to trimming and J lost 4 bases; unmatched junction nucleotides: 8. The CDR3 contains 13 residues. Germline V gene lookup returns CDR1 GTSNPN and CDR2 SVGIG (reference sequence).

This chain links TRBV5-1 with TRBJ1-1, with D maybe TRBD1 (6 bases). CDR1 and CDR2 (germline): SGHRS, YFSETQ. The CDR3 is 13 residues long. V was shortened by 0 bases and J by 4 bases, with 7 bases between the two germline ends. The CDR3 reads CASSLEQGTEAFF. CDR3 DNA sequence: TGCGCCAGCAGCTTGGAACAGGGCACTGAAGCTTTCTTT.

Only one count was recorded for this clone. V is TRBV10-3 and J is TRBJ2-6, with D possibly TRBD1 on 5 matching bases. The CDR3 is made up of 16 amino acids. V was trimmed by 8 bases and J by 0 bases, leaving 14 bases between them. Germline V gene sequence: CDR1 ENHRY, CDR2 SYGVKD. The DNA of the CDR3 is TGTGCCATCTCGGCAGGGCCGTTCTCTGGGGCCAACGTCCTGACTTTC. Its protein is CAISAGPFSGANVLTF.

The chain has TRBV6-5 and TRBJ1-4, with a weak D call TRBD1 (6 bases). V gave up 6 bases and J gave up 4 bases, with 12 bases separating them. This CDR3 has 14 residues. The germline gives CDR1 MNHEY, CDR2 SVGAGI. The CDR3 DNA sequence: TGTGCCAGCAGAGGGGGACCCCATAATGAAAAACTGTTTTTT. Its translation is CASRGGPHNEKLFF.

CDR3 sequence: CASSSTQETQYF. The DNA for the CDR3 is TGTGCCAGCAGTTCAACGCAAGAGACCCAGTACTTC. This rearrangement joins TRBV28 to TRBJ2-5; no clear D gene. Trimming removed 4 bases from V and 2 bases from J, with 5 bases in between. This CDR3 has 12 amino acids. Looked up from germline, CDR1 is MDHEN and CDR2 is SYDVKM.

This clone showed up just a few times. The chain has TRBV19 and TRBJ1-1; weak D call: TRBD1 (5 bases). Trimming stripped 3 bases from V and 4 bases from J, with 15 bases between. The germline CDR1 and CDR2 sequences are LNHDA and SQIVND (reference sequence). The CDR3 totals 15 residues. In DNA, the CDR3 is TGTGCCAGTAGTATGTCGGGGGGGTCGGGCACTGAAGCTTTCTTT. It is translated as CASSMSGGSGTEAFF.

There are a few counts of this clone. The genes are TRBV28 and TRBJ2-1; no reliable D call. The CDR3 contains 14 residues. Between the trimmed V and J ends, which lost 4 bases and 7 bases, there was a span of 14 bases. CDR1 MDHEN and CDR2 SYDVKM come from the germline V gene. The CDR3 nucleotides read TGTGCCAGCAGTTGTTACAGAGTGTGGAATGAGCAGTTCTTC. Its protein is CASSCYRVWNEQFF. Full variable domain (rest looked up from reference TRBV28 and TRBJ2-1): DVKVTQSSRYLVKRTGEKVFLECVQDMDHENMFWYRQDPGLGLRLIYFSYDVKMKEKGDIPEGYSVSREKKERFSLILESASTNQTSMYLCASSCYRVWNEQFFGPGTRLTVL.

Comments on this clone: This specimen includes other DNA sequences encoding the same CDR3. The chain links TRBV7-6 to TRBJ1-5; D gene uncertain. The CDR3 covers 15 residues. Germline V gene sequence: CDR1 SGHVS, CDR2 FNYEAQ. The V gene lost 1 base and the J gene lost 4 bases, with 11 bases spanning the gap. DNA of the CDR3: TGTGCCAGCAGCTTAGAGGAAGGCGGTAATCAGCCCCAGCATTTT. It encodes CASSLEEGGNQPQHF.

This clone was counted once. V gene TRBV7-2 combines with J gene TRBJ1-4; D is unclear. V gave up 4 bases and J gave up 7 bases, with 13 bases separating them. Germline V gene sequence: CDR1 SGHTA, CDR2 FQGNSA. The CDR3 totals 14 residues. CDR3 bases: TGTGCCAGCAGCTCAATCCCGGGTGTTGAAAAACTGTTTTTT. Translated: CASSSIPGVEKLFF. The complete variable domain, with remaining parts taken from reference TRBV7-2 and TRBJ1-4, reads GAGVSQSPSNKVTEKGKDVELRCDPISGHTALYWYRQSLGQGLEFLIYFQGNSAPDKSGLPSDRFSAERTGGSVSTLTIQRTQQEDSAVYLCASSSIPGVEKLFFGSGTQLSVL.

This chain links TRBV30 with TRBJ1-5; D not resolved. The CDR3 is 12 residues long. CDR1 is GTSNPN, CDR2 SVGIG, per germline (reference sequence). The germline V and J ends were trimmed by 3 bases and 5 bases, with 8 bases remaining between them. The DNA for the CDR3 is TGTGCCTGGAGCTATGGGGATCAGCCCCAGCATTTT. Amino acid sequence: CAWSYGDQPQHF.

The V gene is TRBV19, the J gene TRBJ1-2, with D tentatively TRBD1 (6 bases). Trimming removed 4 bases at V and 6 bases at J, with 15 bases between. The germline gives CDR1 LNHDA, CDR2 SQIVND (reference sequence). The CDR3 length is 14 residues. The CDR3 protein is CASSRRGLTDGYTF. The DNA of the CDR3 is TGTGCCAGTAGTAGGCGGGGGCTTACGGATGGCTACACCTTC.

The J gene is TRBJ2-1, the V gene TRBV7-3; 7 bases match TRBD2. The V and J ends lost 1 base and 5 bases, in that order; junction bases with no gene match: 11. Germline V CDR1 and CDR2: SGHTA, FQGTGA. CDR3 length: 17 amino acids. This chain's CDR3 is CASSLIASSGLNNEQFF. The CDR3 region has the DNA TGTGCCAGCAGCTTAATCGCGTCTAGCGGACTTAACAATGAGCAGTTCTTC.